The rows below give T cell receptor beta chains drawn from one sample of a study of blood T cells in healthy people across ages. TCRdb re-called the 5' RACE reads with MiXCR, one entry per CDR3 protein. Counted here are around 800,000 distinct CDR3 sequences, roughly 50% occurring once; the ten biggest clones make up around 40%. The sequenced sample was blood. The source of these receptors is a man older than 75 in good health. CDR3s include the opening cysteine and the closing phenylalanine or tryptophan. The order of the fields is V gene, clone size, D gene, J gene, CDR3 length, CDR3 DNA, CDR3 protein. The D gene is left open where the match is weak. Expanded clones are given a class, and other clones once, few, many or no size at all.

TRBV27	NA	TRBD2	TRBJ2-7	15	TGTGCCAGCAGTCCCCCCCTCGGGAGGAGCAATGAGCAGTACTTC	CASSPPLGRSNEQYF
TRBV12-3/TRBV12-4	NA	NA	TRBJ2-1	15	TGTGCCAGCAGTTTAGTTCTCGCAAAGAGCAATGAGCAGTTCTTC	CASSLVLAKSNEQFF
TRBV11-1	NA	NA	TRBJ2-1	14	TGTGCCAGCAGCCACCGGACTCAAAACGATGAGCAGTTCTTC	CASSHRTQNDEQFF
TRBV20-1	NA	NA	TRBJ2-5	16	TGCAGTGCTAGAGATCCCCCCGCGGGGAGCCAAGAGACCCAGTACTTC	CSARDPPAGSQETQYF
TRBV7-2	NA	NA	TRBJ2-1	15	TGCGCCAGCAGCGACAGCGAGAGCTCCTACAATGAGCAGTTCTTC	CASSDSESSYNEQFF
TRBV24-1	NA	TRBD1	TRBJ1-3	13	TGTGCCACCAGTGACGGGACAGAAGACACCATATATTTT	CATSDGTEDTIYF
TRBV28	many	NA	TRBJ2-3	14	TGTGCCAGCAGTTTCGAGCGGAGGGGGGATACGCAGTATTTT	CASSFERRGDTQYF
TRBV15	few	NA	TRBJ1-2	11	TGTGCCACCAGGAACGGGTATGGCTACACCTTC	CATRNGYGYTF
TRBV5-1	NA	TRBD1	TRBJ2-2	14	TGCGCCAGCAGAGGGACAGGGACCACCGGGGAGCTGTTTTTT	CASRGTGTTGELFF
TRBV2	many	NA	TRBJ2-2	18	TGTGCCAGCAGTACCGGCCCCAGGGCTAGCACGAACACCGGGGAGCTGTTTTTT	CASSTGPRASTNTGELFF
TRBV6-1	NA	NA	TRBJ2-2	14	TGTGCCAGCAGTGACCGACAGATCACCGGGGAGCTGTTTTTT	CASSDRQITGELFF
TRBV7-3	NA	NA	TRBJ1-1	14	TGTGCCAGCAGTCGGGACACCTTGAGAACTGAAGCTTTCTTT	CASSRDTLRTEAFF
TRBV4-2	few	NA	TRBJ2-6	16	TGTGCCAGCAGCCAGCCGGACTCGCTAGGGGCCAACGTCCTGACTTTC	CASSQPDSLGANVLTF
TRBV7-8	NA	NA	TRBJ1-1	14	TGTGCCAGCAGCTTAGCTGTGGGGAACACTGAAGCTTTCTTT	CASSLAVGNTEAFF
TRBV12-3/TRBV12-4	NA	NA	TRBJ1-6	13	TGTGCCAGCAGACCGGGGTATAATTCACCCCTCCACTTT	CASRPGYNSPLHF
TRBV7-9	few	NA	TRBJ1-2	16	TGTGCCAGCAGCTCCGATAAACCAGCTCCTAACTATGGCTACACCTTC	CASSSDKPAPNYGYTF
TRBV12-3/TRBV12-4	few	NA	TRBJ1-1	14	TGTGCCAGCACAATAGGGGGACTCAACACTGAAGCTTTCTTT	CASTIGGLNTEAFF
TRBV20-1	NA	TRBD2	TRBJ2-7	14	TGCAGTATGGGGGTGGCTAGCGGCTCCTACGAGCAGTACTTC	CSMGVASGSYEQYF
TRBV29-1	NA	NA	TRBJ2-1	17	TGCAGCGTCGCGGGCCATCCGGAGGGTGGCTCCTACAATGAGCAGTTCTTC	CSVAGHPEGGSYNEQFF
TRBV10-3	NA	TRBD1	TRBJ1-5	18	TGTGCCATCAGAGATCCGGGACAGACACCCGGCGCCAATCAGCCCCAGCATTTT	CAIRDPGQTPGANQPQHF
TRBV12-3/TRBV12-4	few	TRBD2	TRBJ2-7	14	TGTGCCAGCAGGGCTAGCGGGAGGGCCGGCGAGCAGTACTTC	CASRASGRAGEQYF
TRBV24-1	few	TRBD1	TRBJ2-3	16	TGTGCCACCAGCGGTCCGGGACAGGGGGACGCAGATACGCAGTATTTT	CATSGPGQGDADTQYF
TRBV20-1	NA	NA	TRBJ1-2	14	TGCAGTGCTAGGCTCCGAGAGGTAAATGGTGGCTACACCTTC	CSARLREVNGGYTF
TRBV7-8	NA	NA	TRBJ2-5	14	TGTGCCAGCAGCCCAACTCGACCTCCAGAGACCCAGTACTTC	CASSPTRPPETQYF
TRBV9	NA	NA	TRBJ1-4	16	TGTGCCAGCAGCCCAGGGGATCGACAGTTTAATGAAAAACTGTTTTTT	CASSPGDRQFNEKLFF
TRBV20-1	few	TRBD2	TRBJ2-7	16	TGCAGTGCTAGTCCCTTTGCGGGAGGGCCTTCCTACGAGCAGTACTTC	CSASPFAGGPSYEQYF
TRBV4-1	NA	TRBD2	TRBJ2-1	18	TGCGCCAGCAGCCGTACGACTAGCGGGAGGATCCCTTTCGATGAGCAGTTCTTC	CASSRTTSGRIPFDEQFF
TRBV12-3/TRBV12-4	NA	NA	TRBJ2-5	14	TGTGCCAGCAGGAATCAGGGGGGGAGAGAGACCCAGTACTTC	CASRNQGGRETQYF